The sequence of this TCR beta chain was determined in a study of OX40 agonist ivuxolimab in advanced cancers. At the level of the study: Hepatocellular carcinoma, melanoma, renal cell or head and neck cancer occurred in dose-escalation patients.

The CDR3 sequence is 13 residues long. Deletions cut 2 bases from V and 1 base from J, with 6 bases between. From germline, CDR1 is LGHNA and CDR2 YNFKEQ. This clone has more than one count but fewer than ten. Its antigen is as yet unknown. Study-level findings and limits: At 0.1 to 3.0 mg/kg and by week 6, CD4+ and CD8+ T cells in the blood had expanded clonally.

The repertoire was sequenced with immunoSEQ multiplex PCR; TCRdb's copy has only in-frame clones and lacks some. Among more than 10,000 clones, under 80% were seen once, and the ten largest hold roughly 29%. This clonotype was sampled from an adult with an advanced solid tumor such as melanoma, head and neck, liver or kidney cancer. The chain combines TRBV4-2 with TRBJ2-7; unclear D gene. The material sequenced was CD4+ or CD8+ T cells sorted from blood, taken in a trial of the OX40 agonist ivuxolimab. The CDR3 nucleotides are TGTGCCAGCAGCCAATTTAGTTCCTACGAGCAGTACTTC. Translation gives CASSQFSSYEQYF.